The 29 T cell receptor beta chains listed next were all sequenced from one sample in a study of blood T cells in healthy people across ages (dated by TCRdb to between 2015 and 2017). Preparation of the library involved 5' RACE. TCRdb shows the sequencer as Illumina HiSeq 2500. The second PCR ran for roughly 7 to 11 cycles and used a J-beta primer mix along with a sample-barcoded 5' primer. TCRdb reran the public reads through fastp at Q25 and MiXCR, keeping productive beta chains. Every distinct CDR3 protein forms one entry, paired with its most common genes and DNA. The sample records under 700,000 distinct CDR3 sequences, around 24% of which are singletons. Approximately 8.7% of the sample is taken by the ten largest. The same data also contributed to another study, on T cells of mothers and their children.

Sequenced input: blood. The receptors come from a boy under 18 in good health.

The V call is TRBV6-6, the J call TRBJ2-3; no clear D. Germline CDR1 MNHNY, CDR2 SVGAGI (reference sequence). The CDR3 runs to 14 residues. Trimming removed 7 bases at V and 2 bases at J, with 13 bases between. CDR3 in DNA: TGTGCCAGCACCAGAAGAGCATACACAGATACGCAGTATTTT. Translated, it gives CASTRRAYTDTQYF.

This clonotype showed up just a few times. The chain employs TRBV5-5 and TRBJ1-4; TRBD1 might be the D (5 bases). The CDR3 has 15 amino acids. Germline values: CDR1 SGHKS, CDR2 YYEKEE (reference sequence). Trimming cost V 4 bases and J 7 bases, with 17 bases left between them. The CDR3 here is CASSRPGYGGEKLFF. CDR3 coding DNA: TGTGCCAGCAGCCGACCCGGCTACGGGGGTGAAAAACTGTTTTTT.

This chain connects TRBV6-1 to TRBJ2-4; TRBD2 matches 12 bases. CDR1 and CDR2 (germline): MNHNS, SASEGT. Trimming took 6 bases from V and 3 from J; bases not matched to a gene: 6. The CDR3 extends over 16 amino acids. CDR3 residues: CASSNGLAGHKNIQYF. The CDR3 DNA reads as TGTGCCAGCAGCAACGGACTAGCGGGGCACAAAAACATTCAGTACTTC.

This clonotype was observed a handful of times. The chain recombines TRBV10-3 with TRBJ2-5; 10 bases fit TRBD1. The end of the DNA aligns better with TRBJ2-1, so the J call may be wrong. This CDR3 has 14 residues. The germline gives CDR1 ENHRY, CDR2 SYGVKD. CDR3 loop: CAIRTGTGVDEQFF. CDR3 nucleotide sequence: TGTGCCATCAGAACCGGGACAGGGGTAGATGAGCAGTTCTTC.

The CDR3 DNA is TGTGCCAGCAGCAAGAGCGGGGGGTGGGAGACCCAGTACTTC. It translates to CASSKSGGWETQYF. J is TRBJ2-5 and V is TRBV7-2; 9 positions match TRBD2. Germline V gene data show CDR1 as SGHTA and CDR2 as FQGNSA. There are 14 residues in the CDR3. V lost 5 bases, J lost 5 bases, and 6 bases stayed unmatched. Looking up the rest from reference TRBV7-2 and TRBJ2-5 gives the full variable domain: GAGVSQSPSNKVTEKGKDVELRCDPISGHTALYWYRQSLGQGLEFLIYFQGNSAPDKSGLPSDRFSAERTGGSVSTLTIQRTQQEDSAVYLCASSKSGGWETQYFGPGTRLLVL.

V usage is TRBV4-1 and J usage is TRBJ2-5; D gene unclear. The V end was cut by 0 bases, the J end by 4 bases, with 6 bases between. The germline gives CDR1 MGHRA, CDR2 YSYEKL. The CDR3 runs to 13 residues. CDR3 DNA sequence: TGCGCCAGCAGCCAAGAGGAATCAGAGACCCAGTACTTC. It yields the protein CASSQEESETQYF.

This clonotype was counted at least ten times. V is TRBV12-3 or TRBV12-4 and J is TRBJ2-5; tentatively, D is TRBD1 (5 bases). Trimming removed 4 bases from V and 2 bases from J, with 17 bases in between. The CDR3 contains 16 residues. The CDR3 sequence is CASSSKSLAGQETQYF. The CDR3, as DNA: TGTGCCAGCAGTTCCAAGAGCTTAGCAGGGCAAGAGACCCAGTACTTC.

This clonotype was seen a handful of times. The chain employs TRBV29-1 and TRBJ2-2, with D possibly TRBD1 on 5 matching bases. CDR1 and CDR2 from the germline V gene are SQVTM and ANQGSEA. The CDR3 consists of 12 residues. Here the CDR3 DNA reads TGCGTGGCTACAGGGAACACCGGGGAGCTGTTTTTT. It yields the protein CVATGNTGELFF.

This clonotype was seen more than once but under ten times. V gene TRBV20-1 combines with J gene TRBJ2-7; 7 bases agree with TRBD1. The V gene end was trimmed by 3 bases and the J gene end by 1 base; junction bases not matched to a gene: 9. The CDR3 totals 15 residues. CDR1 and CDR2 (germline): DFQATT, SNEGSKA (reference sequence). CDR3 protein: CSASPKQGRSYEQYF. The DNA for the CDR3 is TGCAGTGCTAGCCCAAAACAGGGGCGATCCTACGAGCAGTACTTC.

This clonotype was seen only a few times. The V and J genes are TRBV6-2 or TRBV6-3 and TRBJ2-1, with 8 bases identical to TRBD1. The CDR3 covers 15 residues. CDR1 is MNHEY and CDR2 is SVGEGT in the germline V gene. Trimming took 7 bases from V and 4 from J; bases not matched to a gene: 9. CDR3 in amino acids: CASTYGTGIYNEQFF. The CDR3 coding sequence is TGTGCCAGCACCTACGGGACAGGAATTTACAATGAGCAGTTCTTC.

V and J are TRBV10-3 and TRBJ2-7; 9 bases map to TRBD1. J gave up 5 bases and V 8 bases, and 7 bases lay outside the gene matches. From germline, CDR1 is ENHRY and CDR2 SYGVKD. The CDR3 is 13 amino acids. CDR3 protein: CAIRTGDTHEQYF. CDR3 DNA: TGTGCCATCCGGACAGGGGATACCCACGAGCAGTACTTC.

V gene TRBV28 combines with J gene TRBJ1-6, with 10 bases that match TRBD1. V gave up 2 bases and J gave up 6 bases; unmatched junction bases: 7. There are 17 residues in the CDR3. Looked up from germline, CDR1 is MDHEN and CDR2 is SYDVKM. CDR3 DNA: TGTGCCAGCAGTTTACAGACAGGGGGCTCCGGTAATTCACCCCTCCACTTT. Protein sequence: CASSLQTGGSGNSPLHF.

This clonotype showed up just a few times. The V gene is TRBV6-1, the J gene TRBJ1-2, with D possibly being TRBD1 (5 bases). The CDR3 contains 17 residues. CDR1 MNHNS and CDR2 SASEGT come from the germline V gene. Trimming took 0 bases from V and 5 from J, leaving 19 bases between them. The CDR3 loop is CASSEALSAGNKYGYTF. The CDR3 DNA is TGTGCCAGCAGTGAAGCGCTTTCGGCAGGGAATAAGTATGGCTACACCTTC.

The chain is built from TRBV24-1 and TRBJ2-3, with TRBD2 matching 8 bases. This CDR3 is 13 amino acids long. After removal of 12 bases from V and 1 base from J, the junction contained 5 bases not matched to a gene. Germline V gives CDR1 KGHDR, CDR2 SFDVKD. The CDR3: CAVAGGGTDTQYF. CDR3 bases: TGTGCCGTGGCGGGGGGCGGCACAGATACGCAGTATTTT.

This rearrangement joins TRBV4-1 to TRBJ2-5; 8 positions agree with TRBD1. Germline assignment: CDR1 MGHRA and CDR2 YSYEKL. V trimming: 4 bases; J trimming: 3 bases; junction bases outside the gene matches: 4. The CDR3 totals 14 residues. In nucleotides, the CDR3 is TGCGCCAGCAGCCCCTGGGGACAGGAAGAGACCCAGTACTTC. Its translation is CASSPWGQEETQYF.

This clonotype was seen only a few times. V is TRBV9 and J is TRBJ2-3; tentatively, D is TRBD1 (6 bases). Germline values: CDR1 SGDLS, CDR2 YYNGEE. Trimming took off 0 bases at V and 6 bases at J, with 17 bases between the two ends. CDR3 size: 16 residues. As DNA, the CDR3 is TGTGCCAGCAGCGTAGTCGGGCAGGGGTTAATGGATACGCAGTATTTT. It encodes CASSVVGQGLMDTQYF.

V is TRBV29-1 and J is TRBJ1-5, with 9 bases aligning to TRBD1. J lost 5 bases, V lost 7 bases, and 6 bases had no gene match. The germline CDR1 and CDR2 sequences are SQVTM and ANQGSEA. The length of the CDR3 is 13 residues. CDR3 loop: CSAGQGLDQPQHF. The CDR3 DNA follows: TGCAGCGCCGGACAGGGGCTAGATCAGCCCCAGCATTTT. Combining the CDR3 with reference TRBV29-1 and TRBJ1-5 gives the whole variable domain SAVISQKPSRDICQRGTSLTIQCQVDSQVTMMFWYRQQPGQSLTLIATANQGSEATYESGFVIDKFPISRPNLTFSTLTVSNMSPEDSSIYLCSAGQGLDQPQHFGDGTRLSIL.

The rearrangement joins TRBV5-1 to TRBJ1-4, with 9 bases aligning to TRBD1. V gave up 3 bases and J gave up 7 bases; unmatched junction bases: 16. The CDR3 is 18 amino acids. Germline values: CDR1 SGHRS, CDR2 YFSETQ. The CDR3 DNA reads TGCGCCAGCAGCTCCCTACCGGGACAGGGAACCGGTTCTGAAAAACTGTTTTTT. This gives the protein CASSSLPGQGTGSEKLFF.

The chain recombines TRBV28 with TRBJ2-7, with D tentatively TRBD2 (5 bases). The CDR3 is made up of 16 amino acids. Trimming removed 1 base from V and 5 bases from J, with 18 bases in between. CDR1 is MDHEN and CDR2 is SYDVKM in the germline V gene. The CDR3 sequence: CASSLYSGQTTNEQYF. Here the CDR3 DNA reads TGTGCCAGCAGTTTATATTCCGGGCAGACGACTAACGAGCAGTACTTC.

This chain uses TRBV9 with TRBJ1-1; 9 bases match TRBD1. With 3 bases clipped from V and 7 bases from J, the junction kept 10 bases outside the gene matches. The CDR3 contains 15 residues. Germline CDR1 and CDR2: SGDLS and YYNGEE. The CDR3 nucleotides are TGTGCCAGCAGCGGTCGGGACAGGGTTTTAGGTGAAGCTTTCTTT. It specifies CASSGRDRVLGEAFF.

The chain recombines TRBV11-2 with TRBJ2-4; D gene ambiguous. The CDR3 sequence is 14 residues long. Germline CDR1 and CDR2: SGHAT and FQNNGV. V was shortened by 1 base and J by 8 bases, with 12 bases between the two germline ends. The CDR3 region is CASSLGFGFDIQYF. The CDR3 DNA sequence: TGTGCCAGCAGCTTAGGATTCGGTTTTGACATTCAGTACTTC.

The chain uses TRBV28 and TRBJ2-3, with TRBD1 matching 7 bases. The trim removed 5 bases at V and 2 bases at J, leaving 7 bases unmatched. CDR1 is MDHEN, CDR2 SYDVKM, per germline. The CDR3 extends over 15 amino acids. CDR3 residues: CASSEMGQLTDTQYF. CDR3 coding DNA: TGTGCCAGCAGTGAAATGGGACAGCTCACAGATACGCAGTATTTT.

This chain connects TRBV7-3 to TRBJ1-2, with a tentative D call TRBD1 (6 bases). The CDR3 length is 15 residues. CDR1 and CDR2 (germline): SGHTA, FQGTGA. V lost 0 bases and J lost 8, with 16 bases in between. The CDR3 loop reads CASSLTGNGGWGYTF. The CDR3, as DNA: TGTGCCAGCAGCTTAACGGGAAATGGGGGCTGGGGCTACACCTTC.

This clonotype came up a few times. The rearrangement uses TRBV7-3 and TRBJ2-1; D is undetermined. The CDR3 has 13 residues. Per germline, CDR1 SGHTA and CDR2 FQGTGA. Trimming removed 4 bases from V and 9 bases from J, with 13 bases in between. The CDR3 is CASSSGPQPEQFF. CDR3 DNA: TGTGCCAGCAGCTCAGGTCCCCAACCTGAGCAGTTCTTC.

This clonotype was seen more than once but under ten times. This chain links TRBV9 with TRBJ2-5, with D perhaps given as TRBD1 or TRBD2 (5 bases each). The better agreement between TRBJ2-7 and the DNA end casts doubt on the J call. Looked up from germline, CDR1 is SGDLS and CDR2 is YYNGEE. CDR3 length: 15 amino acids. The CDR3 nucleotides read TGTGCCAGCAGCGGGGACGGTCCAAGCTCCTACGAGCAGTACTTC. Protein product: CASSGDGPSSYEQYF.

The rearrangement joins TRBV12-3 or TRBV12-4 to TRBJ2-5, with D uncertain. V was trimmed by 7 bases and J by 2 bases, leaving 11 bases between them. CDR3 length: 13 amino acids. The CDR3 nucleotides are TGTGCCAGCACCCCGCAGAGTCAAGAGACCCAGTACTTC. Translating gives CASTPQSQETQYF.

With regard to this clonotype: One end of the junction does not line up with germline, which may come from a read error. This chain links TRBV6-4 with TRBJ2-1, with a weak D call TRBD2 (6 bases). CDR1 is MRHNA and CDR2 is SNTAGT in the germline V gene. The CDR3 is made up of 17 amino acids. The CDR3 loop reads CASSDSIWTGVYNEQFF. CDR3 bases: TGTGCCAGCAGCGACTCGATATGGACGGGGGTTTACAATGAGCAGTTCTTC.

V usage is TRBV2 and J usage is TRBJ2-3, with D unclear. Trimming took 4 bases from V and 0 from J, leaving 11 bases between them. The CDR3 consists of 15 residues. Per the germline V gene, CDR1 is SNHLY and CDR2 is FYNNEI. CDR3 loop: CASSATSTSTDTQYF. In DNA form, the CDR3 reads TGTGCCAGCAGTGCGACATCTACTAGCACAGATACGCAGTATTTT. Filled out from reference TRBV2 and TRBJ2-3, the complete variable domain reads EPEVTQTPSHQVTQMGQEVILRCVPISNHLYFYWYRQILGQKVEFLVSFYNNEISEKSEIFDDQFSVERPDGSNFTLKIRSTKLEDSAMYFCASSATSTSTDTQYFGPGTRLTVL.

This clonotype was found a few times. The chain employs TRBV3-1 and TRBJ2-1; a possible D gene is TRBD2 (5 bases). The J call is in doubt because the DNA end fits TRBJ2-5 better. CDR1 and CDR2 from the germline V gene are LGHDT and YNNKEL (reference sequence). The CDR3 extends over 15 amino acids. The CDR3 DNA reads TGTGCCAGCAGCAAAGGGCCAAACTCGGGGGAGACCCAGTACTTC. Encoded protein: CASSKGPNSGETQYF.